This T cell receptor beta chain was observed in a study of blood T cell repertoires in COVID-19. V was clipped by 6 bases and J by 10 bases, with 15 bases between them. The CDR3 runs 13 residues. Measured with immunoSEQ multiplex PCR; TCRdb has only the in-frame clones, and not every one. This table holds more than 95,000 clones, about four fifths found once. The specimen was peripheral blood. The clonotype comes from a man in his 60s with acute or convalescent COVID-19. This rearrangement joins TRBV12-3 or TRBV12-4 to TRBJ1-4; maybe TRBD1 (6 bases). CDR3 region: CASRNNRASKLFF. The CDR3 DNA sequence: TGTGCCAGCAGAAACAACAGGGCCTCAAAACTGTTTTTT.